This paragraph reports one T cell receptor (beta chain). Its matching antigen is unknown. Donation came from healthy HIV-negative adults that had no recent acute infections or vaccinations. The sample originates from a study of shared clonotypes between healthy human individuals. Study-wide points: Only blood samples were collected, and tissue repertoires likely differ.

Clones were sequenced by immunoSEQ multiplex PCR, and TCRdb holds only the in-frame ones, with some missing. The table records 2,500,000 or so clones, around 92% of them present only once. Germline-derived CDR1 and CDR2 are LNHDA and SQIVND (reference sequence). This CDR3 spans 18 amino acids. Trimming removed 3 bases from V and 0 bases from J; junction bases left unmatched: 10. This receptor was taken from a man aged 18 to 29 in good health. Some clones in this sample may be carry-over from other donors' samples. The sample taken for sequencing was naive CD4+ T cells from PBMCs. The subset denotes: CD45RA+ positively selected. This chain uses TRBV19 with TRBJ1-5; 8 bases are shared with TRBD1. The CDR3 DNA sequence: TGTGCCAGTAGTATTGGCAGGGGGCTGGGGGGTAGCAATCAGCCCCAGCATTTT. Protein: CASSIGRGLGGSNQPQHF.